This T cell receptor beta chain originates from a study of blood T cell repertoires in COVID-19. The data were produced by immunoSEQ multiplex PCR, yet TCRdb's version contains in-frame clones alone and is incomplete. The sample includes around 330,000 clones, around 90% of them seen just once. Before being deemed recovered, Cohort 3 donors had two negative PCRs, clearance, or symptom resolution. The CDR3 length is 16 residues. Per germline, CDR1 MDHEN and CDR2 SYDVKM. Trimming at V came to 6 bases and at J to 6 bases, leaving 14 bases not matched to a gene. The sequenced sample consisted of PBMCs or T cells enriched from blood (not recorded which). The source of this sequence is a woman aged 18-29 years who had recovered from COVID-19. The chain has TRBV28 and TRBJ1-1, with TRBD1 matching over 9 bases. The CDR3: CASRSHVVGQGAEAFF. CDR3 DNA sequence: TGTGCCAGCAGATCCCATGTGGTGGGACAGGGTGCTGAAGCTTTCTTT.